A single sample is the source of the 14 T cell receptor beta chains below, sequenced in a study of OX40 agonist ivuxolimab in advanced cancers. Only in-frame clones appear in the TCRdb table, and some are missing; sequencing was by immunoSEQ multiplex PCR. The data contain 7,500 to 9,500 clones, 60% to 80% of them singletons. Material: CD4+ or CD8+ T cells sorted from blood, obtained in a trial of the OX40 agonist ivuxolimab. The receptors were sampled from an adult with an advanced solid tumor such as melanoma, head and neck, liver or kidney cancer.

Written as DNA, the CDR3 is TGTGCCAGCAGCGTAGGAATGGGACTCCCTAAGAGAGGGAGCACAGATACGCAGTATTTT. Its translation is CASSVGMGLPKRGSTDTQYF. V gene TRBV9 combines with J gene TRBJ2-3, with D tentatively TRBD2 (6 bases). V shed 0 bases and J shed 0 bases, with 23 bases lying between them. Germline assignment: CDR1 SGDLS and CDR2 YYNGEE. This CDR3 has 20 amino acids.

For the CDR3, the DNA is TGTGCCAGCAGCTTATCCGGGACGGAAACTTTCTTT. This translates into CASSLSGTETFF. The V call is TRBV7-9, the J call TRBJ1-1; weak D call: TRBD1 (5 bases). The V and J ends lost 2 bases and 12 bases respectively, with 13 bases between them. CDR1 SEHNR and CDR2 FQNEAQ come from the germline V gene (reference sequence). This CDR3 contains 12 residues.

This clone was counted a few times. CDR3 residues: CAWSGRDNSPLHF. Here the CDR3 DNA reads TGTGCCTGGAGTGGCCGGGATAATTCACCCCTCCACTTT. The chain employs TRBV30 and TRBJ1-6; D uncertain. The CDR3 runs 13 residues. CDR1 is GTSNPN, CDR2 SVGIG, per germline (reference sequence). Trimming stripped 1 base from V and 5 bases from J, with 6 bases between.

This clone was detected a few times. The chain carries TRBV7-9 and TRBJ2-3; TRBD2 agrees at 9 bases. After removal of 1 base from V and 7 bases from J, the junction contained 6 bases not matched to a gene. Germline-derived CDR1 and CDR2 are SEHNR and FQNEAQ (reference sequence). CDR3 length: 15 amino acids. CDR3 sequence: CASSLGAGGPHTQYF. The CDR3, as DNA: TGTGCCAGCAGCTTAGGGGCGGGAGGGCCCCATACGCAGTATTTT.

The chain couples TRBV9 to TRBJ2-7, with 8 bases fitting TRBD2. The CDR3 loop spans 13 amino acids. V was clipped by 3 bases and J by 6 bases; unmatched bases: 5. CDR1 and CDR2 from the germline V gene are SGDLS and YYNGEE. The CDR3 nucleotides are TGTGCCAGCAGCGCCCGGGGGGGGCTCGAGCAGTACTTC. Amino acids: CASSARGGLEQYF.

CDR3 bases: TGTGCCAGCAGCTTAGCGTCGGGACTAGCGGGGGATAGCACAGATACGCAGTATTTT. Amino acid sequence: CASSLASGLAGDSTDTQYF. The rearrangement uses TRBV7-3 and TRBJ2-3; 14 nucleotides align to TRBD2. V lost 2 bases, J lost 0 bases, and 7 bases stayed unmatched. The germline CDR1 and CDR2 sequences are SGHTA and FQGTGA. This CDR3 region has 19 residues.

This chain links TRBV4-1 with TRBJ2-7; D is uncertain. The J call is uncertain, as TRBJ2-5 better fits the DNA end. The CDR3 is 12 amino acids. Germline V gives CDR1 MGHRA, CDR2 YSYEKL. CDR3: CASSQDGGTQYF. Written as DNA, the CDR3 is TGCGCCAGCAGCCAAGACGGTGGGACCCAGTACTTC.

The chain uses TRBV4-2 and TRBJ2-2; TRBD2 matches 11 bases. V gave up 5 bases and J gave up 1 base; unmatched junction bases: 6. The CDR3 is made up of 17 amino acids. The V gene's germline CDR1 is LGHNA and CDR2 YNFKEQ. This CDR3 reads CASSARLAGLNTGELFF. In DNA form, the CDR3 reads TGTGCCAGCAGCGCGAGACTAGCGGGACTGAACACCGGGGAGCTGTTTTTT.

This sequence joins TRBV9 and TRBJ2-7; 9 nucleotides align to TRBD1. J gave up 5 bases and V 4 bases, and 7 bases lay outside the gene matches. Germline V CDR1 and CDR2: SGDLS, YYNGEE. This CDR3 has 14 residues. CDR3 region: CASSSRGQGNEQYF. In DNA form, the CDR3 reads TGTGCCAGCAGCTCCCGGGGACAGGGAAACGAGCAGTACTTC.

This clone turned up a few times. The junction does not match germline at one end; this may be a read error. The CDR3 nucleotides are TGCGCTCAGGGCCCGGGGGGAGCTAACTATGGCTACACCTTC. Its translation is CAQGPGGANYGYTF. This sequence joins TRBV6-1 and TRBJ1-2, with D maybe TRBD1 (5 bases). Germline V lookup: CDR1 MNHNS, CDR2 SASEGT. The CDR3 has 14 residues.

The chain links TRBV28 to TRBJ1-6; D gene uncertain. Germline CDR1 is MDHEN and CDR2 is SYDVKM. The CDR3 extends over 16 amino acids. V lost 4 bases to trimming and J lost 0 bases, with 10 bases between them. The DNA for the CDR3 is TGTGCCAGCAGTTACAGCCTCAGCTCCTATAATTCACCCCTCCACTTT. Translated, it gives CASSYSLSSYNSPLHF.

This clone was observed a handful of times. A read error may produce the germline difference seen at one junction end. V and J are TRBV11-2 and TRBJ1-1, with D maybe TRBD1 (6 bases). This CDR3 region has 16 residues. The V gene's germline CDR1 is SGHAT and CDR2 FQNNGV. This chain's CDR3 is CASSQGVNRENTEAFF. The CDR3 DNA follows: TGCGCCAGCAGCCAAGGAGTTAACAGGGAGAACACTGAAGCTTTCTTT.

The chain recombines TRBV7-2 with TRBJ1-1; D is possibly TRBD1 (5 bases). CDR1 and CDR2 (germline): SGHTA, FQGNSA. Trimming stripped 1 base from V and 5 bases from J, with 14 bases between. The CDR3 sequence is 15 residues long. CDR3: CASSLGQGFRTEAFF. CDR3 DNA sequence: TGTGCCAGCAGCTTAGGGCAGGGATTTAGGACTGAAGCTTTCTTT.

The J gene is TRBJ1-2, the V gene TRBV19; D gene uncertain. CDR3 size: 14 residues. Looked up from germline, CDR1 is LNHDA and CDR2 is SQIVND (reference sequence). The V gene lost 5 bases and the J gene lost 4 bases, with 14 bases spanning the gap. The CDR3 DNA follows: TGTGCCAGTAGTCCTCCGGAGAGTGCCTATGGCTACACCTTC. Protein sequence: CASSPPESAYGYTF.